This is a list of T cell receptor beta chains from one sample in a study of shared clonotypes between healthy human individuals. Sequencing was performed with immunoSEQ multiplex PCR; in TCRdb, only in-frame clones are kept and a portion is missing. Of about 2,500,000 clones in the sample, more than 90% were seen once. Sequenced material: naive CD4+ T cells sorted from blood. These receptors were obtained from a man younger than 35 in good health. Each CDR3 is given with its conserved first and last residue. The D gene is left open where the match is weak. Part of the rows lack a size; the others show once, few, many or a class for expanded clones.

v_call,d_call,j_call,clone_size,cdr3_aa,cdr3_nt
TRBV14,TRBD1,TRBJ2-2,-,CASSRGTGYTGELFF,TGTGCCAGCAGCCGCGGGACAGGGTACACCGGGGAGCTGTTTTTT
TRBV29-1,TRBD1,TRBJ1-1,few,CSVPGGTEAFF,TGCAGCGTACCAGGGGGCACTGAAGCTTTCTTT
TRBV4-2,TRBD2,TRBJ2-3,-,CASSQWGLGPDTQYF,TGTGCCAGCAGCCAGTGGGGACTAGGACCAGATACGCAGTATTTT
TRBV29-1,TRBD1,TRBJ1-1,-,CSVDRGQNTEAFF,TGCAGCGTTGACAGGGGGCAGAACACTGAAGCTTTCTTT
TRBV27,-,TRBJ2-7,-,CASSFRGLSEQYF,TGTGCCAGCAGTTTCCGGGGTCTGAGCGAGCAGTACTTC
TRBV5-1,-,TRBJ2-2,-,CASSLDPSLTGELFF,TGCGCCAGCAGCTTGGATCCTAGTTTGACCGGGGAGCTGTTTTTT
TRBV11-2,TRBD1,TRBJ2-7,-,CASSLETGGKYEQYF,TGTGCCAGCAGCTTAGAGACAGGGGGAAAGTACGAGCAGTACTTC
TRBV2,TRBD1,TRBJ2-7,-,CASKGTGGLGEQYF,TGTGCCAGCAAGGGGACAGGGGGCCTCGGGGAGCAGTACTTC
TRBV7-9,TRBD1,TRBJ2-2,-,CASSFTGVPGELFF,TGTGCCAGCAGCTTCACAGGGGTTCCCGGGGAGCTGTTTTTT
TRBV10-3,-,TRBJ2-5,-,CAITGAQETQYF,TGTGCCATCACCGGGGCGCAGGAGACCCAGTACTTC
TRBV10-3,-,TRBJ1-2,-,CAISESALYMGLHGYTF,TGTGCCATCAGTGAGTCGGCCCTGTACATGGGGTTGCATGGCTACACCTTC
TRBV27,TRBD1,TRBJ1-4,-,CASRGGTGGGEKLFF,TGTGCCAGCAGGGGGGGGACAGGGGGCGGTGAAAAACTGTTTTTT
TRBV4-3,-,TRBJ1-2,-,CASSQETGFNYGYTF,TGCGCCAGCAGCCAAGAGACAGGCTTCAACTATGGCTACACCTTC
TRBV4-3,TRBD1,TRBJ1-2,-,CASSQDRTGGYTF,TGCGCCAGCAGCCAAGATAGGACAGGGGGCTACACCTTC
TRBV6-4,-,TRBJ2-1,-,CASSPFGGSSYNEQFF,TGTGCCAGCAGCCCTTTCGGGGGAAGCTCCTACAATGAGCAGTTCTTC
TRBV1,-,TRBJ2-5,-,CTSSLSRGQETQYF,TGCACCAGCAGCCTCTCTAGGGGACAAGAGACCCAGTACTTC
TRBV11-3,-,TRBJ1-6,-,CASSSPGQTNSYNSPLHF,TGTGCCAGCAGCTCCCCGGGACAAACAAATTCCTATAATTCACCCCTCCACTTT
TRBV6-6,-,TRBJ2-2,-,CASSYQGHTGELFF,TGTGCCAGCAGTTACCAGGGGCACACCGGGGAGCTGTTTTTT